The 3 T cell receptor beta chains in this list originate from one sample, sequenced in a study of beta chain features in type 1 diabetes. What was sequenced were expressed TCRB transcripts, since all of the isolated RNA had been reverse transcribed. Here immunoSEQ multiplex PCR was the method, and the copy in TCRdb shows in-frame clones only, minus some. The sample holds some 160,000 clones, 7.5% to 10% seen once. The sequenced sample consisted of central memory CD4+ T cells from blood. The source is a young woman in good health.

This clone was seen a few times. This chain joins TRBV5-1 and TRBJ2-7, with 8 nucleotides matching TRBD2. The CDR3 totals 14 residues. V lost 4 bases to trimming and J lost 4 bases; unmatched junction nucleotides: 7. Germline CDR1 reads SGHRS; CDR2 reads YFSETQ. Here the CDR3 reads CASSPGTRVYEQYF. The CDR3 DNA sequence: TGCGCCAGCAGCCCCGGGACTAGGGTGTACGAGCAGTACTTC.

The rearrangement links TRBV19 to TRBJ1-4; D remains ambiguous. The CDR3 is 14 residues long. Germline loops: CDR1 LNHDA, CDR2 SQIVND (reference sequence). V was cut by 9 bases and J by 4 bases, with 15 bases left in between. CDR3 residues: CASSEGRFNEKLFF. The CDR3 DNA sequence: TGTGCCAGCTCCGAGGGCAGGTTTAATGAAAAACTGTTTTTT.

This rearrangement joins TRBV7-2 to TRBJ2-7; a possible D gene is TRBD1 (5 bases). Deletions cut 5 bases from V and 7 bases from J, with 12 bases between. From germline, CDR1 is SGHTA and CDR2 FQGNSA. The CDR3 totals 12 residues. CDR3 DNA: TGTGCCAGCAGCGGGGCGGCCCCTGAGCAGTACTTC. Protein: CASSGAAPEQYF.